The 5 T cell receptor beta chains listed next were all sequenced from one sample in a study of PD-1 blockade in classical Hodgkin lymphoma. The time point was: cycle 4 day 1 (C4D1), after more than five weeks of nivolumab. Every patient was affected by relapse after autologous stem cell transplantation, while exposure to brentuximab vedotin was not uniform. Using magnetic negative selection, the CD4+ T cells were separated out of thawed PBMCs. Sequenced by immunoSEQ multiplex PCR; TCRdb stores in-frame clones only, minus some. Of tens of thousands of clones listed, over 75% are singletons. The material sequenced was CD4+ T cells from blood, taken before the fourth cycle of nivolumab. The receptors originated from a human donor with classical Hodgkin lymphoma.

The chain uses TRBV7-3 and TRBJ1-5, with D unclear. Germline V lookup: CDR1 SGHTA, CDR2 FQGTGA. V lost 4 bases to trimming and J lost 2 bases, with 21 bases between them. The CDR3 is 18 residues long. As DNA, the CDR3 is TGTGCCAGCAGCTCGACCCCGGGGTTTGGTAGGGGCAATCAGCCCCAGCATTTT. Translated, it gives CASSSTPGFGRGNQPQHF.

The genes are TRBV5-1 and TRBJ2-7; TRBD1 agrees at 8 bases. The germline gives CDR1 SGHRS, CDR2 YFSETQ. V lost 2 bases, J lost 3 bases, and 4 bases stayed unmatched. This CDR3 comprises 14 residues. CDR3 sequence (DNA): TGCGCCAGCAGCTTCGGACAGGGAGGCTACGAGCAGTACTTC. Protein product: CASSFGQGGYEQYF.

This chain uses TRBV5-1 with TRBJ2-1, with 7 bases identical to TRBD1. This CDR3 has 14 amino acids. Germline V gene sequence: CDR1 SGHRS, CDR2 YFSETQ. V was pared by 2 bases and J by 4 bases, with 3 bases of the junction left unmatched. The CDR3 reads CASSFGQAYNEQFF. CDR3 bases: TGCGCCAGCAGCTTTGGACAGGCGTACAATGAGCAGTTCTTC.

This clone showed up just a few times. For the CDR3, the DNA is TGTGCCAGCAGCTTAGACAGGGGTAACGAGCAGTACTTC. Protein sequence: CASSLDRGNEQYF. The chain combines TRBV7-8 with TRBJ2-7; 7 bases agree with TRBD1. This CDR3 has 13 amino acids. Germline CDR1 is SGHVS and CDR2 is FQNEAQ. V shed 1 base and J 5 bases; nucleotides not matched to a gene: 2.

CDR3 DNA sequence: TGTGCCAGCAGATCCGGGACTAGCGGTTACAATGAGCAGTTCTTC. Encoded protein: CASRSGTSGYNEQFF. This sequence joins TRBV28 and TRBJ2-1, with 11 bases fitting TRBD2. Trimming took 6 bases from V and 4 from J; bases not matched to a gene: 5. CDR3 size: 15 residues. Germline CDR1 reads MDHEN; CDR2 reads SYDVKM.